A selection of T cell receptor beta chains follows, all from one sample in a study of molecular identifiers for immune sequencing clone quantification. A single record per CDR3 protein comes from TCRdb applying MiXCR to the PCR reads. Found here are over 600,000 distinct CDR3 sequences, 20% of them singletons; the top ten hold 0.75% to 0.95%. The specimen sequenced was naive CD8+ T cells from blood, with Jurkat cell RNA spiked in. These receptors all stem from a human donor in good health. Some libraries in this study had Jurkat cell RNA spiked in. Each CDR3 is given with its conserved first and last residue. The D gene is left open where the match is weak. Not all rows give a size; the values are once, few, many and, for expanded clones, a class.

TRBJ1-1 TRBV5-4 TRBD1 many CASSFGQGNLEAFF TGTGCCAGCAGCTTTGGACAGGGTAATTTGGAAGCTTTCTTT
TRBJ1-4 TRBV2 . few CASSPAPTNEKLFF TGTGCCAGCAGTCCCGCGCCAACTAATGAAAAACTGTTTTTT
TRBJ2-5 TRBV7-2 . many CASTIAGVGGETQYF TGTGCCAGCACCATCGCAGGGGTGGGAGGGGAGACCCAGTACTTC
TRBJ2-7 TRBV11-1 TRBD2 many CASSPTSGTYEQYF TGTGCCAGCAGCCCAACTAGCGGGACCTACGAGCAGTACTTC
TRBJ1-1 TRBV4-1 . many CASSQLNTEAFF TGTGCCAGCAGCCAGCTGAACACTGAAGCTTTCTTT
TRBJ2-1 TRBV7-9 . few CASSQGGLLNHEQFF TGTGCCAGCAGCCAAGGGGGGCTATTAAATCACGAGCAGTTCTTC
TRBJ2-1 TRBV7-2 TRBD2 . CASSFAGVSGEQFF TGTGCCAGCAGCTTTGCGGGGGTTAGTGGTGAGCAGTTCTTC
TRBJ2-7 TRBV20-1 TRBD1 many CSARPRGTGFYEQYF TGCAGTGCTAGACCTCGCGGGACAGGTTTCTACGAGCAGTACTTC
TRBJ1-1 TRBV27 . . CASKIEGTLNTEAFF TGTGCCAGCAAAATAGAAGGGACTCTGAACACTGAAGCTTTCTTT
TRBJ2-2 TRBV12-3/TRBV12-4 . few CASSPPSWGELFF TGTGCCAGCAGTCCGCCGTCTTGGGGAGAGCTGTTTTTT
TRBJ2-3 TRBV19 TRBD2 . CASSTGLAGVVLDTQYF TGTGCCAGTAGTACGGGACTAGCGGGAGTGGTTCTAGATACGCAGTATTTT
TRBJ1-6 TRBV30 . many CAWSVKRTPLHF TGTGCCTGGAGTGTAAAGAGGACACCCCTCCACTTT
TRBJ1-4 TRBV7-6 . many CASSLDSGRNEKLFF TGTGCCAGCAGCTTAGATTCAGGCCGTAATGAAAAACTGTTTTTT
TRBJ1-3 TRBV5-6 TRBD1 . CDSSLEGQGGSTIYF TGTGACAGCAGCTTGGAGGGACAGGGCGGCAGCACCATATATTTT
TRBJ2-3 TRBV2 . many CASSEWAGQTDADTQYF TGTGCCAGCAGTGAATGGGCGGGACAGACTGACGCGGATACGCAGTATTTT
TRBJ2-7 TRBV7-9 . few CASTRALDEQYF TGTGCCAGCACCCGAGCTCTTGACGAGCAGTACTTC
TRBJ2-1 TRBV12-3/TRBV12-4 TRBD1 . CASSRTGAGEQFF TGTGCCAGCAGCCGGACAGGGGCCGGTGAGCAGTTCTTC
TRBJ2-7 TRBV7-9 TRBD2 many CASSLGKRELGSEQYF TGTGCCAGCAGCTTAGGGAAGCGGGAGTTGGGGAGCGAGCAGTACTTC
TRBJ2-1 TRBV6-1 . once CASSEARQGSSYDEQFF TGTGCCAGCAGTGAAGCGCGGCAGGGGAGCTCCTACGATGAGCAGTTCTTC
TRBJ2-1 TRBV19 TRBD2 many CASSVTSGNEQFF TGTGCCAGTAGTGTGACTAGCGGCAATGAGCAGTTCTTC
TRBJ2-7 TRBV19 . few CASRAAGGLYEQYF TGTGCCAGTCGGGCGGCAGGGGGACTCTACGAGCAGTACTTC
TRBJ1-6 TRBV12-3/TRBV12-4 . many CASSRGISDYNSPLHF TGTGCCAGCAGCCGAGGTATTAGTGACTATAATTCACCCCTCCACTTT
TRBJ2-7 TRBV2 . . CAGSEAPSPRPGYEQYF TGTGCCGGCAGTGAAGCTCCAAGTCCCCGGCCCGGGTACGAGCAGTACTTC
TRBJ2-7 TRBV29-1 TRBD1 many CSVDPTGTGGIYEQYF TGCAGCGTTGACCCAACCGGGACAGGGGGCATCTACGAGCAGTACTTC
TRBJ2-7 TRBV5-6 . many CASSLREVVDEQYF TGTGCCAGCAGCTTGAGGGAAGTGGTCGACGAGCAGTACTTC
TRBJ2-7 TRBV3-1 . . CASSQAAEYEQYF TGTGCCAGCAGCCAAGCAGCAGAATACGAGCAGTACTTC
TRBJ1-2 TRBV11-2 . . CASSLDGLGNYGYTF TGTGCCAGCAGCTTAGACGGGTTGGGTAACTATGGCTACACCTTC
TRBJ2-3 TRBV4-1 . few CASSQEKLDTYTDTQYF TGCGCCAGCAGCCAAGAGAAGTTGGACACCTACACAGATACGCAGTATTTT
TRBJ1-2 TRBV2 . many CASSPPVGYGYTF TGTGCCAGCAGTCCCCCCGTGGGCTATGGCTACACCTTC
TRBJ2-7 TRBV7-9 TRBD1 many CASSLAGTDFQYF TGTGCCAGCAGCTTAGCGGGGACAGATTTTCAGTACTTC
TRBJ2-5 TRBV7-9 TRBD2 many CASSLALGGKETQYF TGTGCCAGCAGCTTAGCGCTGGGGGGGAAGGAGACCCAGTACTTC
TRBJ1-6 TRBV12-5 . many CASGLDPSPLHF TGTGCTAGTGGTCTGGACCCTTCACCCCTCCACTTT